These 29 T cell receptor beta chains originate from one sample sequenced in a study of blood T cell repertoires in COVID-19. Produced via immunoSEQ multiplex PCR; TCRdb's table is partial and in-frame only. Of approximately 61,000 clones listed, 75% to 85% are singletons. Material for sequencing was peripheral blood. The receptors come from a man aged 50-59 years with COVID-19, enrolled during active disease.

The rearrangement uses TRBV28 and TRBJ1-1, with D perhaps matching TRBD1 (6 bases). The CDR3 has 15 residues. CDR1 and CDR2 from the germline V gene are MDHEN and SYDVKM. V was cut by 6 bases and J by 0 bases, with 14 bases left in between. In DNA form, the CDR3 reads TGTGCCAGCAGGAGACGGACAGTCATGAACACTGAAGCTTTCTTT. Translating it yields CASRRRTVMNTEAFF.

In its sample, this clone was seen once. Germline is not matched at one junction end, which may reflect a read error. The gene calls are TRBV29-1 and TRBJ2-3; 9 nucleotides line up with TRBD1. The CDR3 extends over 11 amino acids. Germline V gives CDR1 SQVTM, CDR2 ANQGSEA. CDR3 in amino acids: CSVADRGAWFF. In nucleotides, the CDR3 is TGCAGCGTCGCAGACAGGGGGGCTTGGTTTTTT.

The genes are TRBV9 and TRBJ2-1; the match to TRBD2 covers 8 bases. The CDR3 extends over 14 amino acids. Germline CDR1 reads SGDLS; CDR2 reads YYNGEE. V lost 6 bases and J lost 2; bases outside the gene matches: 4. The CDR3 DNA reads TGTGCCAGCAATTCGGGAGGGACCTACAATGAGCAGTTCTTC. Its translation is CASNSGGTYNEQFF.

This chain uses TRBV28 with TRBJ1-5; D is undetermined. This CDR3 spans 13 amino acids. Germline assignment: CDR1 MDHEN and CDR2 SYDVKM. V was clipped by 1 base and J by 7 bases, with 8 bases between them. As DNA, the CDR3 is TGTGCCAGCAGTTTATCGGGTCCCCAGCCCCAGCATTTT. The encoded protein is CASSLSGPQPQHF. The full variable domain, completed using reference TRBV28 and TRBJ1-5, is DVKVTQSSRYLVKRTGEKVFLECVQDMDHENMFWYRQDPGLGLRLIYFSYDVKMKEKGDIPEGYSVSREKKERFSLILESASTNQTSMYLCASSLSGPQPQHFGDGTRLSIL.

V gene TRBV24-1 combines with J gene TRBJ2-6; D is perhaps TRBD1 (6 bases). With 5 bases removed from V and 0 bases from J, the gap between germline ends came to 10 bases. Germline V CDR1 and CDR2: KGHDR, SFDVKD. The CDR3 totals 16 residues. This CDR3 reads CATSGTETSGANVLTF. In DNA form, the CDR3 reads TGTGCCACCAGTGGGACAGAGACCTCTGGGGCCAACGTCCTGACTTTC.

Here the CDR3 reads CASSLVGHEQYF. The DNA of the CDR3 is TGTGCCAGCAGCTTAGTTGGGCACGAGCAGTACTTC. The chain has TRBV11-3 and TRBJ2-7, with D uncertain. In germline, CDR1 is SGHNT, CDR2 YENEEA. V was pared by 1 base and J by 5 bases, with 6 bases between. The CDR3 contains 12 residues.

The chain is built from TRBV7-3 and TRBJ2-1; no clear D. The CDR3 is 14 amino acids. Germline lookup yields CDR1 SGHTA and CDR2 FQGTGA. With 4 bases removed from V and 5 bases from J, the gap between germline ends came to 12 bases. The CDR3 is CASSSPGPNNEQFF. The CDR3 DNA follows: TGTGCCAGCAGCTCCCCGGGTCCCAACAATGAGCAGTTCTTC.

The V gene is TRBV30, the J gene TRBJ2-1; 10 bases agree with TRBD2. This CDR3 spans 12 amino acids. Germline V gene data show CDR1 as GTSNPN and CDR2 as SVGIG (reference sequence). After removal of 4 bases from V and 7 bases from J, the junction contained 1 base not matched to a gene. The chain's CDR3 is CAWKLAGNEQFF. The CDR3 DNA follows: TGTGCCTGGAAACTAGCGGGAAATGAGCAGTTCTTC.

This clone was counted only a few times. This chain joins TRBV5-4 and TRBJ2-5, with D possibly TRBD1 on 8 matching bases. CDR1 and CDR2 (germline): SGHNT, YYREEE (reference sequence). The CDR3 length is 15 residues. Trimming removed 5 bases at V and 2 bases at J, with 16 bases between. The CDR3 protein is CASSYGQGGQETQYF. The CDR3 DNA sequence: TGTGCCAGCAGTTACGGACAGGGAGGGCAAGAGACCCAGTACTTC.

This clone has a single count. V usage is TRBV5-8 and J usage is TRBJ1-5; D remains unclear. V was shortened by 4 bases and J by 3 bases, with 14 bases between the two germline ends. CDR3 length: 15 residues. The germline CDR1 and CDR2 sequences are SGHTS and YDEGEE. The CDR3 reads CASSPSVLYNQPQHF. The CDR3 bases are TGTGCCAGCAGCCCTTCAGTGTTATACAATCAGCCCCAGCATTTT. Full variable domain (missing parts from reference TRBV5-8 and TRBJ1-5): EAGVTQSPTHLIKTRGQQATLRCSPISGHTSVYWYQQALGLGLQFLLWYDEGEERNRGNFPPRFSGRQFPNYSSELNVNALELEDSALYLCASSPSVLYNQPQHFGDGTRLSIL.

This chain joins TRBV5-4 and TRBJ2-7; maybe TRBD2 (6 bases). The V gene's germline CDR1 is SGHNT and CDR2 YYREEE (reference sequence). The germline V and J ends were trimmed by 2 bases and 1 base, with 13 bases remaining between them. The CDR3 is made up of 15 amino acids. The CDR3 is CASSLSLGGSYEQYF. CDR3 bases: TGTGCCAGCAGCTTATCCTTGGGGGGTTCCTACGAGCAGTACTTC.

The chain combines TRBV5-4 with TRBJ1-3; 7 positions match TRBD1. Germline assignment: CDR1 SGHNT and CDR2 YYREEE (reference sequence). V lost 4 bases to trimming and J lost 2 bases; unmatched junction nucleotides: 6. The CDR3 runs to 15 residues. The DNA for the CDR3 is TGTGCCAGCAGCATGACAGGGAGGACTGGAAACACCATATATTTT. Translating gives CASSMTGRTGNTIYF. Full variable domain (remainder filled in from reference TRBV5-4 and TRBJ1-3): ETGVTQSPTHLIKTRGQQVTLRCSSQSGHNTVSWYQQALGQGPQFIFQYYREEENGRGNFPPRFSGLQFPNYSSELNVNALELDDSALYLCASSMTGRTGNTIYFGEGSWLTVV.

A few counts support this clone. The rearrangement links TRBV27 to TRBJ1-2; unclear D gene. The germline gives CDR1 MNHEY, CDR2 SMNVEV (reference sequence). Trimming cost V 2 bases and J 3 bases, with 7 bases left between them. The CDR3 length is 13 residues. For the CDR3, the DNA is TGTGCCAGCAGTTTAGGGCAGGACTATGGCTACACCTTC. It encodes CASSLGQDYGYTF.

DNA of the CDR3: TGTGCCTGGAGTGTTGGACAGGGAAACTATGGCTACACCTTC. Protein sequence: CAWSVGQGNYGYTF. This chain uses TRBV30 with TRBJ1-2, with 8 bases that match TRBD1. The V segment lost 0 bases and the J segment 2 bases; nucleotides outside the gene matches: 2. This CDR3 region has 14 residues. CDR1 and CDR2 (germline): GTSNPN, SVGIG (reference sequence).

V usage is TRBV6-5 and J usage is TRBJ2-7, with 7 bases fitting TRBD1. The ends lost 7 bases at V and 3 bases at J; junction bases unmatched: 6. CDR3 length: 13 amino acids. Germline V gives CDR1 MNHEY, CDR2 SVGAGI. Here the CDR3 DNA reads TGTGCCAGCAACTTAGGACAGGTCTACGAGCAGTACTTC. This encodes CASNLGQVYEQYF.

This chain uses TRBV6-5 with TRBJ2-7, with D unclear. Per germline, CDR1 MNHEY and CDR2 SVGAGI. The CDR3 has 14 residues. Trimming took 7 bases from V and 2 from J, leaving 15 bases between them. The CDR3 DNA sequence: TGTGCCAGCAAGGTGCCCGGGTTCCCCTACGAGCAGTACTTC. Translation: CASKVPGFPYEQYF.

The chain has TRBV10-3 and TRBJ1-1; TRBD1 agrees at 8 bases. V lost 10 bases to trimming and J lost 2 bases; unmatched junction nucleotides: 6. Germline V gene sequence: CDR1 ENHRY, CDR2 SYGVKD. This CDR3 is 13 amino acids long. CDR3 nucleotides: TGTGCCACCACAGGGGGAGGCAACACTGAAGCTTTCTTT. Protein sequence: CATTGGGNTEAFF.

J is TRBJ2-7 and V is TRBV27, with a weak D call TRBD2 (5 bases). V shed 6 bases and J shed 2 bases, with 11 bases lying between them. The CDR3 covers 13 residues. Germline CDR1 MNHEY, CDR2 SMNVEV (reference sequence). This chain's CDR3 is CASSIARTYEQYF. CDR3 in DNA: TGTGCCAGCAGCATAGCGCGAACCTACGAGCAGTACTTC.

This sequence joins TRBV5-3 and TRBJ1-1; perhaps TRBD1 as D (5 bases). TRBV5-3 is recorded as an ORF, its role being uncertain. The CDR3 runs to 16 residues. Trimming removed 1 base at V and 1 base at J, with 14 bases between. The CDR3 DNA reads TGTGCCAGAAGCTTGAGTCAGGGAATAGAGAACACTGAAGCTTTCTTT. Translated, it gives CARSLSQGIENTEAFF.

The chain is built from TRBV7-8 and TRBJ2-1; 10 bases line up with TRBD1. V lost 6 bases and J lost 4; bases outside the gene matches: 6. The CDR3 consists of 15 residues. The germline gives CDR1 SGHVS, CDR2 FQNEAQ. The CDR3 DNA follows: TGTGCCAGCAGATCTCCGGGACAGGGGTACAATGAGCAGTTCTTC. The encoded protein is CASRSPGQGYNEQFF.

The rearrangement uses TRBV24-1 and TRBJ2-1; D possibly corresponds to TRBD1 (6 bases). V was clipped by 3 bases and J by 12 bases, with 11 bases between them. The CDR3 consists of 12 residues. The germline CDR1 and CDR2 sequences are KGHDR and SFDVKD. CDR3 protein: CATSDPGDLQFF. In DNA form, the CDR3 reads TGTGCCACCAGTGATCCAGGGGACCTGCAGTTCTTC.

This clone was recorded once. The chain is built from TRBV4-3 and TRBJ2-7; 9 bases match TRBD1. The CDR3 is 15 amino acids. Germline CDR1 LGHNA, CDR2 YSLEER. J was trimmed by 0 bases and V by 2 bases; bases with no gene match: 2. For the CDR3, the DNA is TGCGCCAGCAGCCAAAGGACAGGGGCCTCCTACGAGCAGTACTTC. Protein: CASSQRTGASYEQYF.

The chain employs TRBV6-5 and TRBJ1-3; a possible D gene is TRBD1 (6 bases). V lost 0 bases and J 2 bases, leaving 8 bases between the germline ends. CDR1 MNHEY and CDR2 SVGAGI come from the germline V gene. The CDR3 length is 15 residues. The CDR3 loop is CASSYSGAPGNTIYF. In DNA, the CDR3 is TGTGCCAGCAGTTACTCGGGGGCGCCTGGAAACACCATATATTTT.

V gene TRBV6-1 combines with J gene TRBJ2-7, with D perhaps matching TRBD2 (5 bases). Germline CDR1 and CDR2: MNHNS and SASEGT. Trimming removed 2 bases from V and 0 bases from J, with 11 bases in between. The CDR3 sequence is 15 residues long. The CDR3 sequence: CASSESEEASYEQYF. The CDR3 DNA reads TGTGCCAGCAGTGAATCAGAGGAGGCCTCCTACGAGCAGTACTTC.

The chain carries TRBV5-5 and TRBJ1-1, with 7 positions matching TRBD1. The CDR3 is 14 amino acids. V shed 4 bases, J shed 1 base, and the junction held 4 bases outside the gene matches. Germline CDR1 is SGHKS and CDR2 is YYEKEE (reference sequence). The CDR3 loop is CASSRRQGNTEAFF. CDR3 DNA: TGTGCCAGCAGCAGACGACAGGGGAACACTGAAGCTTTCTTT.

The chain employs TRBV3-1 (or the pseudogene TRBV3-2) and TRBJ1-4; TRBD1 matches at 7 bases. From germline, CDR1 is LGHDT and CDR2 YNNKEL (reference sequence). This CDR3 has 15 amino acids. V shed 5 bases, J shed 4 bases, and the junction held 7 bases outside the gene matches. The chain's CDR3 is CASSAQGSLNEKLFF. The CDR3 DNA is TGTGCCAGCAGCGCACAGGGGTCCCTTAATGAAAAACTGTTTTTT.

The rearrangement links TRBV27 to TRBJ1-3; 7 nucleotides align to TRBD1. This CDR3 contains 16 residues. Germline CDR1 reads MNHEY; CDR2 reads SMNVEV (reference sequence). V shed 3 bases, J shed 7 bases, and the junction held 12 bases outside the gene matches. The CDR3 here is CASSFSDRAPWNTIYF. CDR3 nucleotides: TGTGCCAGCAGTTTCTCCGACAGGGCCCCTTGGAACACCATATATTTT.

The table lists this clone with a count of one. The chain uses TRBV28 and TRBJ2-7; 8 bases line up with TRBD1. Germline V gene sequence: CDR1 MDHEN, CDR2 SYDVKM. This CDR3 is built from 15 residues. The J segment lost 3 bases and the V segment lost 3 bases, leaving 7 bases of the junction unmatched. The CDR3 loop reads CASSFRTGRIYEQYF. CDR3 nucleotides: TGTGCCAGCAGTTTCAGGACAGGGAGAATCTACGAGCAGTACTTC.

The V and J genes are TRBV2 and TRBJ1-1, with a possible D match to TRBD1 (6 bases). V dropped 7 bases and J dropped 4 bases, with 13 bases sitting between them. Per the germline V gene, CDR1 is SNHLY and CDR2 is FYNNEI. The CDR3 extends over 13 amino acids. Here the CDR3 reads CASKRQESTEAFF. Written as DNA, the CDR3 is TGTGCCAGCAAGCGACAGGAGAGCACTGAAGCTTTCTTT.